This T cell receptor beta chain was profiled in a study of cytomegalovirus exposure and HLA in healthy donors. A word on this clone: Its matching antigen is unknown.

Donors consisted of healthy bone marrow donors. This CDR3 region has 15 residues. Germline loops: CDR1 SGHVS, CDR2 FQNEAQ. The V and J ends lost 2 bases and 5 bases respectively, with 15 bases between them. The PCR ran on 60 Vbeta and 13 Jbeta primers. The assay was immunoSEQ multiplex PCR, and TCRdb's table has in-frame clones only and misses some. The sample yields approximately 130,000 clones, approximately 80% seen once. Overall study results and limits: In a later analysis, across HLA loci, associated TCR counts were highest for DRB1, lowest for HLA-C.

The rearrangement links TRBV7-8 to TRBJ2-5; a weak D match, TRBD2 (5 bases). The TCR sequence derives from a girl aged 2-15 years in good health and CMV-seronegative. Sequenced material: PBMCs. CDR3 protein: CASSLPPPSYETQYF. For the CDR3, the DNA is TGTGCCAGCAGCTTACCCCCCCCTAGCTATGAGACCCAGTACTTC.